This TCR beta chain was found in a study of cytomegalovirus exposure and HLA in healthy donors. The germline gives CDR1 SGHTA, CDR2 FQGNSA. The CDR3 has 15 amino acids. V lost 1 base to trimming and J lost 8 bases; unmatched junction nucleotides: 6. The PCR used 60 Vbeta and 13 Jbeta primers. The method was immunoSEQ multiplex PCR; TCRdb's version includes in-frame clones alone and lacks a portion of them. Counted here are about 140,000 clones, over 65% occurring once; the ten biggest clones make up just under 3%. Concerning this clone: Its antigen remains unidentified.

Study-level results: The study designated 150 or so TCR beta chains cytomegalovirus-associated.

The receptor was isolated from a female donor in good health and CMV-seronegative. The chain employs TRBV7-2 and TRBJ1-4; 8 nucleotides line up with TRBD1. The sequenced sample consisted of PBMCs. The CDR3 sequence: CASSLGDRRGEKLFF. As DNA, the CDR3 is TGTGCCAGCAGCTTAGGGGACAGGAGAGGGGAAAAACTGTTTTTT.